The clone carrying this T cell receptor beta chain counts as medium-sized (0.01 to 0.1%). As yet, its antigen is unknown. The sample comes from a study of OX40 agonist ivuxolimab in advanced cancers. With V trimmed by 4 bases and J by 2 bases, 12 bases remained unmatched. Germline V CDR1 and CDR2: SGDLS, YYNGEE. The CDR3 sequence is 17 residues long. The method was immunoSEQ multiplex PCR; TCRdb's version includes in-frame clones alone and lacks a portion of them. This table has 20,000 to 25,000 clones, just under 85% appearing once. General study results and limits: By week 6 at 0.1 to 3.0 mg/kg, blood CD4+ and CD8+ T cells had expanded clonally.

The chain joins TRBV9 to TRBJ2-7, with 10 bases that match TRBD2. The sequence was collected from an adult with an advanced solid tumor such as melanoma, head and neck, liver or kidney cancer. The sample here was CD4+ or CD8+ T cells sorted from blood, taken in a trial of the OX40 agonist ivuxolimab. CDR3 DNA sequence: TGTGCCAGCAGCACTACGGCCAGCGGGAGGGCCCCCTACGAGCAGTACTTC. Translated: CASSTTASGRAPYEQYF.